The 17 T cell receptor beta chains below come from one sample, sequenced in a study of human T cells and chemical hapten exposure. TCRdb re-derived calls from the RACE reads in MiXCR, one entry per CDR3 protein. Of over 95,000 distinct CDR3 sequences in the sample, roughly an eighth were seen once. As to time point: patch test 1, 2 weeks after DPC sensitization. As to treatment: therapeutic diphenylcyclopropenone sensitization with weekly scalp DPC. The specimen comprised whole blood, sampled in connection with sensitization to the hapten diphenylcyclopropenone (DPC). The source of these receptors is a woman in her thirties or forties with alopecia areata. Some clones in this sample may be carry-over from other donors' samples.

The chain uses TRBV5-4 and TRBJ2-7; TRBD2 matches at 8 bases. This CDR3 is built from 14 residues. Germline loops: CDR1 SGHNT, CDR2 YYREEE (reference sequence). With V trimmed by 2 bases and J by 7 bases, 8 bases remained unmatched. The CDR3 nucleotides read TGTGCCAGCAGCTTTCGGGAGGGGTCGGGAGAGCAGTACTTC. As protein: CASSFREGSGEQYF.

This clonotype has a handful of counts. The chain joins TRBV14 to TRBJ1-3; weak D call: TRBD1 (5 bases). CDR3 length: 15 residues. Germline values: CDR1 SGHDN, CDR2 FVKESK. The germline V and J ends were trimmed by 4 bases and 4 bases, with 14 bases remaining between them. The CDR3 is CASSRWGIYGNTIYF. The DNA for the CDR3 is TGTGCCAGCAGCCGGTGGGGCATTTACGGAAACACCATATATTTT.

This clonotype appeared many times. The V and J genes are TRBV29-1 and TRBJ2-7, with D perhaps TRBD1 or TRBD2 (6 bases each). Germline CDR1 reads SQVTM; CDR2 reads ANQGSEA. Trimming pared 6 bases from V and 4 bases from J, leaving 16 bases between. CDR3 length: 13 amino acids. Here the CDR3 DNA reads TGCAGCGTCCGCCCCGGAGGGGGTTACGAGCAGTACTTC. It specifies CSVRPGGGYEQYF.

The rearrangement joins TRBV9 to TRBJ2-7; perhaps TRBD1 as D (6 bases). V dropped 2 bases and J dropped 5 bases, with 14 bases sitting between them. The CDR3 is made up of 14 amino acids. In germline, CDR1 is SGDLS, CDR2 YYNGEE. The CDR3 DNA sequence: TGTGCCAGCAGCGTGGACCAGGGGCGGGACGAGCAGTACTTC. Its translation is CASSVDQGRDEQYF.

This chain links TRBV27 with TRBJ2-5, with unresolved D. The V end was cut by 3 bases, the J end by 5 bases, with 10 bases between. Germline V gene sequence: CDR1 MNHEY, CDR2 SMNVEV (reference sequence). This CDR3 region has 13 residues. CDR3 DNA: TGTGCCAGCAGTTTCTACCCAGCTGAGACCCAGTACTTC. Translating it yields CASSFYPAETQYF.

This chain joins TRBV30 and TRBJ1-1; D may be TRBD1 (5 bases). Germline V gives CDR1 GTSNPN, CDR2 SVGIG (reference sequence). The ends were cut back, 3 bases at V and 0 bases at J, with 14 bases in the middle. This CDR3 is 15 amino acids long. The CDR3: CAWSRRGGLNTEAFF. The CDR3 DNA sequence: TGTGCCTGGAGCCGAAGGGGCGGATTGAACACTGAAGCTTTCTTT.

This clonotype has more than one count but fewer than ten. The chain uses TRBV3-1 and TRBJ1-4; D is possibly TRBD1 (6 bases). CDR1 is LGHDT and CDR2 is YNNKEL in the germline V gene (reference sequence). The CDR3 is 16 amino acids. V was clipped by 2 bases and J by 4 bases, with 14 bases between them. The CDR3 bases are TGTGCCAGCAGCCAAAGGGGGGCAGGGGATAATGAAAAACTGTTTTTT. This encodes CASSQRGAGDNEKLFF.

In regard to this clonotype: A much larger clone differs from this one at a single base, so this may be a read error. The gene calls are TRBV6-2 or TRBV6-3 and TRBJ2-1, with D unclear. The V gene's germline CDR1 is MNHEY and CDR2 SVGEGT. V was shortened by 3 bases and J by 8 bases, with 8 bases between the two germline ends. The CDR3 is made up of 12 amino acids. The CDR3: CASSYFDYEQFF. For the CDR3, the DNA is TGTGCCAGCAGTTATTTCGATTATGAGCAGTTCTTC.

J is TRBJ1-3 and V is TRBV20-1, with D possibly matching TRBD1 (6 bases). Germline V gene sequence: CDR1 DFQATT, CDR2 SNEGSKA (reference sequence). This CDR3 is built from 16 residues. The V gene lost 0 bases and the J gene lost 4 bases, with 16 bases spanning the gap. CDR3 DNA: TGCAGTGCTAGAGAAGGGGGATCCGGTGCAGGAAACACCATATATTTT. As protein: CSAREGGSGAGNTIYF.

The chain carries TRBV18 and TRBJ1-1; D is unclear. Germline-derived CDR1 and CDR2 are KGHSH and LQKENI. V shed 3 bases and J shed 0 bases, with 8 bases lying between them. The CDR3 has 14 residues. The CDR3 coding sequence is TGTGCCAGCTCACCGGGTTATATGAACACTGAAGCTTTCTTT. Translation: CASSPGYMNTEAFF.

V usage is TRBV4-3 and J usage is TRBJ2-3; 11 nucleotides line up with TRBD2. The CDR3 runs to 17 residues. Per the germline V gene, CDR1 is LGHNA and CDR2 is YSLEER. V was clipped by 3 bases and J by 2 bases; unmatched bases: 7. The CDR3 is CASSQQLAGALTDTQYF. The DNA for the CDR3 is TGCGCCAGCAGCCAGCAACTAGCGGGAGCTCTCACAGATACGCAGTATTTT.

The chain links TRBV19 to TRBJ1-5; D is possibly TRBD1 (5 bases). The V and J ends lost 5 bases and 4 bases respectively, with 18 bases between them. The germline V gene has CDR1 LNHDA and CDR2 SQIVND (reference sequence). This CDR3 contains 16 residues. The CDR3 region has the DNA TGTGCCAGTAGTCAGGACGGACATGGCCTGAATCAGCCCCAGCATTTT. Protein sequence: CASSQDGHGLNQPQHF.

This sequence joins TRBV28 and TRBJ2-7, with D perhaps TRBD1 (5 bases). This CDR3 has 16 residues. Germline CDR1 is MDHEN and CDR2 is SYDVKM. Trimming stripped 6 bases from V and 5 bases from J, with 23 bases between. CDR3: CASSPSGLVKGDEQYF. The CDR3 nucleotides are TGTGCCAGCAGCCCTAGTGGTCTTGTAAAAGGGGACGAGCAGTACTTC. Full variable domain (remainder filled in from reference TRBV28 and TRBJ2-7): DVKVTQSSRYLVKRTGEKVFLECVQDMDHENMFWYRQDPGLGLRLIYFSYDVKMKEKGDIPEGYSVSREKKERFSLILESASTNQTSMYLCASSPSGLVKGDEQYFGPGTRLTVT.

There are a few counts of this clonotype. The rearrangement links TRBV18 to TRBJ1-1; D not resolved. The CDR3 totals 15 residues. In germline, CDR1 is KGHSH, CDR2 LQKENI. With 2 bases removed from V and 4 bases from J, the gap between germline ends came to 14 bases. CDR3 amino acids: CASSPTGGFGTEAFF. The CDR3 coding sequence is TGTGCCAGCTCACCAACCGGCGGGTTTGGCACTGAAGCTTTCTTT.

The table lists this clonotype with a few counts. The V gene is TRBV12-3 or TRBV12-4, the J gene TRBJ1-5; D gene unclear. The CDR3 runs 15 residues. V shed 1 base and J shed 1 base, with 8 bases lying between them. The CDR3 DNA reads TGTGCCAGCAGTTTAGAGGGTGAGAGCAATCAGCCCCAGCATTTT. Encoded protein: CASSLEGESNQPQHF.

This clonotype was seen at least ten times. The V and J genes are TRBV6-5 and TRBJ2-7; 7 bases agree with TRBD2. Germline V gives CDR1 MNHEY, CDR2 SVGAGI. The CDR3 sequence is 15 residues long. With V trimmed by 2 bases and J by 3 bases, 7 bases remained unmatched. The CDR3 DNA reads as TGTGCCAGCAGTTACAAGGGCGGGAGCGGCTACGAGCAGTACTTC. It translates to CASSYKGGSGYEQYF.

In this sample, this clonotype turned up a few times. The CDR3 DNA sequence: TGTGCCAGCAGCCGTCCCGTAAGCGGGAGTCTCTACGAGCAGTACTTC. It specifies CASSRPVSGSLYEQYF. The chain uses TRBV3-1 and TRBJ2-7; 8 bases align to TRBD2. The ends lost 4 bases at V and 3 bases at J; junction bases unmatched: 11. The germline CDR1 and CDR2 sequences are LGHDT and YNNKEL (reference sequence). CDR3 length: 16 residues.